This TCR beta chain derives from a study of blood T cell repertoires in COVID-19. As for the study in general: Acute-phase and convalescent COVID-19 samples originated in the United States, Italy and Spain. In each case, the material was cDNA or gDNA derived from T cells, B-cell-depleted T cells, or PBMCs.

Original methodology: Nucleated cell counts were estimated from reference gene primer amplification. TCRdb keeps only in-frame clones here, not all; method: immunoSEQ multiplex PCR. Clone size and the V and J calls come from that table; the DNA yielded D and trimming. This repertoire shows approximately 84,000 clones, 90% found once; its top ten account for less than 2%. This sequence was found in a human donor with active COVID-19. The donor label of this sample is uncertain. The sample taken for sequencing was peripheral blood.

In DNA form, the CDR3 reads TGTGCCAGCAGCGTATCGCGTCATATCACAGATACGCAGTATTTT. It specifies CASSVSRHITDTQYF. This chain joins TRBV7-2 and TRBJ2-3; D gene unclear. V was shortened by 5 bases and J by 2 bases, with 14 bases between the two germline ends. Germline CDR1 and CDR2: SGHTA and FQGNSA. The CDR3 consists of 15 residues.